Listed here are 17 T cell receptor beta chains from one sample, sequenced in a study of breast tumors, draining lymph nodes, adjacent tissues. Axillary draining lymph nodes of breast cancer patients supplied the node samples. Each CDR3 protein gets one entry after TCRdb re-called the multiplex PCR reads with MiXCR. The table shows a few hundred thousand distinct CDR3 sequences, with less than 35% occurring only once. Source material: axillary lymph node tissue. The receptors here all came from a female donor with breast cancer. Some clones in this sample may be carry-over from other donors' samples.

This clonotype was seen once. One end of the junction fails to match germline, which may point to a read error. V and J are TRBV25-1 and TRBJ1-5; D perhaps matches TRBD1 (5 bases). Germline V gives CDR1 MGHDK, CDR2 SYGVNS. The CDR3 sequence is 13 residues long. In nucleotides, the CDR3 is TGTGCCAGCTCAGACAGAAGCAGTCAGCCCCAGCATTTT. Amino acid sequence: CASSDRSSQPQHF.

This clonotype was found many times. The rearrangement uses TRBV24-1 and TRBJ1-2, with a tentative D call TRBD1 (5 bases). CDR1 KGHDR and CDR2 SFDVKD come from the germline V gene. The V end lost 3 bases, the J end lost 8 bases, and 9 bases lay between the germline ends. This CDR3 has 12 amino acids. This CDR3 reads CATSDPGSGYTF. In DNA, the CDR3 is TGTGCCACCAGTGATCCAGGGTCCGGCTACACCTTC.

CDR3: CASSSRDFSPLHF. DNA of the CDR3: TGTGCCAGCAGCTCCCGGGACTTTTCACCCCTCCACTTT. The rearrangement joins TRBV7-3 to TRBJ1-6, with D perhaps matching TRBD1 (5 bases). Trimming took off 4 bases at V and 9 bases at J, with 10 bases between the two ends. CDR3 length: 13 amino acids. The germline V gene encodes CDR1 SGHTA and CDR2 FQGTGA. Combining the CDR3 with reference TRBV7-3 and TRBJ1-6 gives the whole variable domain GAGVSQTPSNKVTEKGKYVELRCDPISGHTALYWYRQSLGQGPEFLIYFQGTGAADDSGLPNDRFFAVRPEGSVSTLKIQRTERGDSAVYLCASSSRDFSPLHFGNGTRLTVT.

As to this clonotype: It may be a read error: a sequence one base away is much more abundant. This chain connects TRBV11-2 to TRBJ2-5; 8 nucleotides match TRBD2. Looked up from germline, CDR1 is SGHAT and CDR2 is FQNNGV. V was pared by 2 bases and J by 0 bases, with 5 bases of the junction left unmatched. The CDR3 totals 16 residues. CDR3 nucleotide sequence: TGTGCCAGCAGCTTATTAAGCGGGGGCAACCAAGAGACCCAGTACTTC. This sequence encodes CASSLLSGGNQETQYF.

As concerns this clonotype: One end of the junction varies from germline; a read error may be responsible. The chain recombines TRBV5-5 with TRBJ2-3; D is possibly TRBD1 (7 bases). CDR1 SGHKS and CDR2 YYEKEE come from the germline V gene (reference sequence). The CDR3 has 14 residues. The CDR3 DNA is TGTGCCAGCAGCAAGGACAGGAGGGCCTACGAGCAGTACTTT. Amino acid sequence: CASSKDRRAYEQYF.

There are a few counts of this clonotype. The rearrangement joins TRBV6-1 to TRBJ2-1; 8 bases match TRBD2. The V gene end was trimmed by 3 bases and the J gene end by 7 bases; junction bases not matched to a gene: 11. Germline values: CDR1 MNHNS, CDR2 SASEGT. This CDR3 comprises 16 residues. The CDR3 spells CASSDPLAGGGNEQFF. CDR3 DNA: TGTGCCAGCAGTGACCCCTTGGCGGGGGGTGGTAATGAGCAGTTCTTC.

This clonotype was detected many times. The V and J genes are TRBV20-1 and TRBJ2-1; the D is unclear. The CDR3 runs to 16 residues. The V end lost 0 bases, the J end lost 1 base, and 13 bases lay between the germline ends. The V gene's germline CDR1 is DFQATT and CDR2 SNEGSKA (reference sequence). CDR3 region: CSARDLGLASYNEQFF. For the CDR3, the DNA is TGCAGTGCTAGAGATCTGGGCCTTGCGTCCTACAATGAGCAGTTCTTC.

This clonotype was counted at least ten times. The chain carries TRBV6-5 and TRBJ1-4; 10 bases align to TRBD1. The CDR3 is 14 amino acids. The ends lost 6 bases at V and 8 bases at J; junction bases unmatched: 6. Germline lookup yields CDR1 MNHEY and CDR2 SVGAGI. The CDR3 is CASRRTGGEEKLFF. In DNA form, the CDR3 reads TGTGCCAGCAGGAGGACAGGGGGTGAGGAAAAACTGTTTTTT.

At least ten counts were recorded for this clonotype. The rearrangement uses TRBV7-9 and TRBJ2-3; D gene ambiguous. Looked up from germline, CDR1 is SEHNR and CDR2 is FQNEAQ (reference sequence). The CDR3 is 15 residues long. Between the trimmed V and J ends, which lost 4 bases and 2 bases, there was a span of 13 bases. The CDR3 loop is CASSSTGSFTDTQYF. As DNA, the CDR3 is TGTGCCAGCAGCTCGACCGGCAGCTTCACAGATACGCAGTATTTT. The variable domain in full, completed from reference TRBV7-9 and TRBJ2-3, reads DTGVSQNPRHKITKRGQNVTFRCDPISEHNRLYWYRQTLGQGPEFLTYFQNEAQLEKSRLLSDRFSAERPKGSFSTLEIQRTEQGDSAMYLCASSSTGSFTDTQYFGPGTRLTVL.

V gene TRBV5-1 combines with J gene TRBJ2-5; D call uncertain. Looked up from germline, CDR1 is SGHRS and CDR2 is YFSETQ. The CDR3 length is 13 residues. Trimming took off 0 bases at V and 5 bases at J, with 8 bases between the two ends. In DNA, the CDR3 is TGCGCCAGCAGCTTGGGGGCCTGGGAGACCCAGTACTTC. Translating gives CASSLGAWETQYF.

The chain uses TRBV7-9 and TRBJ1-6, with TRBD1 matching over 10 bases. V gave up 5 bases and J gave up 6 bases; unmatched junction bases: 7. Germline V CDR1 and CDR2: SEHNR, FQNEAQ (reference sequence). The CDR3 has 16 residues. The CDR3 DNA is TGTGCCAGCAGCATCCGACAGGGGGCCGTTAATTCACCCCTCCACTTT. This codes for CASSIRQGAVNSPLHF.

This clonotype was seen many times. This CDR3 reads CASSSGLPSSGANVLTF. The CDR3 region has the DNA TGTGCCAGCAGCTCGGGACTACCGAGCTCTGGGGCCAACGTCCTGACTTTC. V usage is TRBV5-8 and J usage is TRBJ2-6; 7 positions agree with TRBD2. Looked up from germline, CDR1 is SGHTS and CDR2 is YDEGEE. The CDR3 contains 17 residues. Losses at the gene ends were 3 bases for V and 0 bases for J; bases not matched to a gene: 6.

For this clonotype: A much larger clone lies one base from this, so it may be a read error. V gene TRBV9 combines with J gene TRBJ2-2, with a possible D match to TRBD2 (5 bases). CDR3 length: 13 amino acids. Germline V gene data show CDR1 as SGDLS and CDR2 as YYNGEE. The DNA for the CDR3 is TGTGCCAGCAGCCAAAGCAACACCGGGAAGCTGTTTTTT. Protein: CASSQSNTGKLFF. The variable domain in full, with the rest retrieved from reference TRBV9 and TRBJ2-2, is DSGVTQTPKHLITATGQRVTLRCSPRSGDLSVYWYQQSLDQGLQFLIQYYNGEERAKGNILERFSAQQFPDLHSELNLSSLELGDSALYFCASSQSNTGKLFFGEGSRLTVL.

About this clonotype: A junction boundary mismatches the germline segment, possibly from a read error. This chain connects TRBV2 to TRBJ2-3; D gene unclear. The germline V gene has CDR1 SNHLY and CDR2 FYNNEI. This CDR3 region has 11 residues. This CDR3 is CASSEDNEQYF. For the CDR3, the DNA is TGTGCCAGCAGCGAAGACAATGAGCAGTATTTT.

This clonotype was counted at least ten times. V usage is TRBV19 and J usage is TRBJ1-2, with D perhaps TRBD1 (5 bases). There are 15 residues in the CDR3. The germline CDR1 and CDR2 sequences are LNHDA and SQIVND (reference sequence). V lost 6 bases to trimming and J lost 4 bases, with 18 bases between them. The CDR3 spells CASRAFGRDRYGYTF. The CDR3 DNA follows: TGTGCCAGTAGGGCGTTCGGCAGGGATCGCTATGGCTACACCTTC.

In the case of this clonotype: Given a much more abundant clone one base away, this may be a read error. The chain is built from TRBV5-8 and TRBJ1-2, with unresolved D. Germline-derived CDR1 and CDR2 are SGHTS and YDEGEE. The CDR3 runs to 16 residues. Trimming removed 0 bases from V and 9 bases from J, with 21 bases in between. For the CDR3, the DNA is TGTGCCAGCAGCTTGGGCGACTCGAGCAGGCGAGTTCGCTACACCTTC. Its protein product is CASSLGDSSRRVRYTF.

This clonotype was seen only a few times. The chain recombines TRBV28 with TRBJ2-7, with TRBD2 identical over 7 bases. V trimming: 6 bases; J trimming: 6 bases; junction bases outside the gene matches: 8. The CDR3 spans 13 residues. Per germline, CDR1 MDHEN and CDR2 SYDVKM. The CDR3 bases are TGTGCCAGCAGGACCGGACTAGGACTCGAGCAGTACTTC. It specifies CASRTGLGLEQYF. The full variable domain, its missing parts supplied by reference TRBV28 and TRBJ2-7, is DVKVTQSSRYLVKRTGEKVFLECVQDMDHENMFWYRQDPGLGLRLIYFSYDVKMKEKGDIPEGYSVSREKKERFSLILESASTNQTSMYLCASRTGLGLEQYFGPGTRLTVT.